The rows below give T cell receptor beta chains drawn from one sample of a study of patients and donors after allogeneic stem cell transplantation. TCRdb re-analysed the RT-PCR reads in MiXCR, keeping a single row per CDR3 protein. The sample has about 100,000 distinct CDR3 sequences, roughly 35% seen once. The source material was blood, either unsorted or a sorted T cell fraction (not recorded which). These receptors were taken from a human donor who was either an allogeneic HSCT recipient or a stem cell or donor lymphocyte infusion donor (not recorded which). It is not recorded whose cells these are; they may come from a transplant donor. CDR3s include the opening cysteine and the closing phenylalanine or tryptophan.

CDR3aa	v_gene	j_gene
CASRDRGWYGYTF	TRBV6-5	TRBJ1-2
CASSSFGYEKLFF	TRBV7-2	TRBJ1-4
CASSHRVQETQYF	TRBV7-9	TRBJ2-5
CASSQRDRGLNYGYTF	TRBV4-3	TRBJ1-2
CASTPGAGDEQYF	TRBV6-2/TRBV6-3	TRBJ2-7
CASSDPQGWQPQHF	TRBV6-2/TRBV6-3	TRBJ1-5
CASSLHGTSGNTIYF	TRBV13	TRBJ1-3
CASSLGTSAVLVNTEAFF	TRBV5-6	TRBJ1-1
CASRWTARSGANVLTF	TRBV28	TRBJ2-6
CASSSARTGTVAYYGYTF	TRBV7-3	TRBJ1-2
CASSQAGVDYGYTF	TRBV4-3	TRBJ1-2
CASSLLRNPNSPLHF	TRBV4-3	TRBJ1-6
CASSLLVSRRTGELFF	TRBV7-2	TRBJ2-2
CASAPIRTAGYTF	TRBV10-1	TRBJ1-2
CASSQDSRGDTQYF	TRBV4-3	TRBJ2-3
CASSRFYEQYF	TRBV7-9	TRBJ2-7
CASRNRGHEQYF	TRBV25-1	TRBJ2-7
CASSYSLNSRAGELFF	TRBV6-6	TRBJ2-2
CASSYDIPYEQYF	TRBV6-2/TRBV6-3	TRBJ2-7
CASSLAPGGGQPQHF	TRBV7-8	TRBJ1-5
CASSYPLGRPLDEQFF	TRBV6-5	TRBJ2-1
CASSFRYTEAFF	TRBV7-2	TRBJ1-1
CSARAGSNYGYTF	TRBV20-1	TRBJ1-2
CASSLGTPWVYEQYF	TRBV27	TRBJ2-7
CASSLSPTGGFRYNSPLHF	TRBV27	TRBJ1-6
CASRYLDREGEQYF	TRBV5-6	TRBJ2-7
CATSDQLGGETQYF	TRBV24-1	TRBJ2-5
CASSDTEYSNQPQHF	TRBV2	TRBJ1-5
CASSPGLAGRFSQNEQYF	TRBV12-3/TRBV12-4	TRBJ2-7
CASSQDLAGHLSYNEQFF	TRBV4-3	TRBJ2-1
CASSQEENSYGYTF	TRBV4-3	TRBJ1-2